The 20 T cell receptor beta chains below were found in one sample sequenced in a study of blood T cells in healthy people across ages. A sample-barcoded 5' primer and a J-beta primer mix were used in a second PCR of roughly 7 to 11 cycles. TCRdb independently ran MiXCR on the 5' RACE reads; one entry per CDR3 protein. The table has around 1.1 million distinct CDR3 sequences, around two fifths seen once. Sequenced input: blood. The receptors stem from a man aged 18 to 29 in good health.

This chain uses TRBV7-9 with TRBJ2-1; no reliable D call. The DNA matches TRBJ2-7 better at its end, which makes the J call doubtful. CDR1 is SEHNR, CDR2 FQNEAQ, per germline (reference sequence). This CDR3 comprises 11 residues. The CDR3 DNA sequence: TGTGCCGGTCACAATTACAATGAGCAGTACTTC. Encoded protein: CAGHNYNEQYF.

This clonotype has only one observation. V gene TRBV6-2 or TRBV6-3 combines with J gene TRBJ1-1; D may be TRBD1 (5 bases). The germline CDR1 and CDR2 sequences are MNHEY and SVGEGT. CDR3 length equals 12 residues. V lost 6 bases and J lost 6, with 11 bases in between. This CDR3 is CASRPTGPEAFF. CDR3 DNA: TGTGCCAGCAGACCCACAGGACCTGAAGCTTTCTTT.

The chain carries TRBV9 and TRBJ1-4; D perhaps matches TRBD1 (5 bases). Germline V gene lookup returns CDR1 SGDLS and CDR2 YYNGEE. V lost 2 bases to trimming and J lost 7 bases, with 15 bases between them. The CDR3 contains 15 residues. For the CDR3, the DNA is TGTGCCAGCAGCGTCGCAGGGAATGCCGGTGAAAAACTGTTTTTT. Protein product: CASSVAGNAGEKLFF.

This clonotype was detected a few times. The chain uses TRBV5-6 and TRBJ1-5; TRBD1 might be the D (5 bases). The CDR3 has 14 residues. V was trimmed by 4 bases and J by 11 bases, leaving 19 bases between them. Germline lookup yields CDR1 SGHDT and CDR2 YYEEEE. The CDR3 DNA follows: TGTGCCAGCAGCATAGGGACCCAGGGTACGGCCCAGCATTTT. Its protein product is CASSIGTQGTAQHF.

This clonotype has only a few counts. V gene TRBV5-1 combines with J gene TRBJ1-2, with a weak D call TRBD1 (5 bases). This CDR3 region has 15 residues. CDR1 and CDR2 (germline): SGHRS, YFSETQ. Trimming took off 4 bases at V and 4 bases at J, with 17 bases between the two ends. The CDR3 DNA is TGCGCCAGCAGCCCCCGGGACCCCGGGGCCTATGGCTACACCTTC. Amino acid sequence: CASSPRDPGAYGYTF.

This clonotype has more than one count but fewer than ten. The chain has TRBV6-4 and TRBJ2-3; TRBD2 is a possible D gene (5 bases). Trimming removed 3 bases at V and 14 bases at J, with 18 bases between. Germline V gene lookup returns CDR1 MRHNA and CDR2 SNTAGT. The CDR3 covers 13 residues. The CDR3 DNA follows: TGTGCCAGCAGTGAAATAGGAGGACGCAGGAGGTATTTT. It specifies CASSEIGGRRRYF.

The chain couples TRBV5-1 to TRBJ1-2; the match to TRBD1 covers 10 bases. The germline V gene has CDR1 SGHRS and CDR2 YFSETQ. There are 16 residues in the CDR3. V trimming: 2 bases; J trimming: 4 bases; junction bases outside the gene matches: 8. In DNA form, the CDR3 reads TGCGCCAGCAGCTTTACTCGGGACAGGGGCGGCTATGGCTACACCTTC. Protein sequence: CASSFTRDRGGYGYTF.

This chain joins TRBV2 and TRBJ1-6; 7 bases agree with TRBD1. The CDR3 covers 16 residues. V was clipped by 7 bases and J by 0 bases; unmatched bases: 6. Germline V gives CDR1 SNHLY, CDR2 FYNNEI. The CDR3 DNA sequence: TGTGCCAGCAAGCCGGACAGGAGCTCCTATAATTCACCCCTCCACTTT. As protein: CASKPDRSSYNSPLHF.

CDR3 nucleotides: TGCAGTGCTAGCAAGGGGGCGGATAATTCACCCCTCCACTTT. It translates to CSASKGADNSPLHF. The J gene is TRBJ1-6, the V gene TRBV20-1, with 7 bases lining up with TRBD1. Germline V gene lookup returns CDR1 DFQATT and CDR2 SNEGSKA (reference sequence). The junction had 4 bases not matched to a gene; V was cut back by 3 bases and J by 5 bases. This CDR3 spans 14 amino acids.

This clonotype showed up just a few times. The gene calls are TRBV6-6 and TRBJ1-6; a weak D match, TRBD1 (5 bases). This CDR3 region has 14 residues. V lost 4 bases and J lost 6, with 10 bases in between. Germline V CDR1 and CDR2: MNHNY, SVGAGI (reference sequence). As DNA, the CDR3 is TGTGCCAGCAGTTCCCGACAGTCTAATTCACCCCTCCACTTT. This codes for CASSSRQSNSPLHF.

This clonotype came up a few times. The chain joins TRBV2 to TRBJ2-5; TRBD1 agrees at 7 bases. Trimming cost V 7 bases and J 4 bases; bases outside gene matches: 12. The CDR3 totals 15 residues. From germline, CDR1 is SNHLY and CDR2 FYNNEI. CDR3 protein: CASTSSRGQLETQYF. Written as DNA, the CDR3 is TGTGCCAGCACCAGTAGTCGGGGACAGTTAGAGACCCAGTACTTC.

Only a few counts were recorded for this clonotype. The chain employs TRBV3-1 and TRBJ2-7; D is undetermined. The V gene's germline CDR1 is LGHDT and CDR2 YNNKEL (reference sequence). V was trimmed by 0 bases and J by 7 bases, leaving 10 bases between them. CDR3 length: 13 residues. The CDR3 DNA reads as TGTGCCAGCAGCCAAGATAAGTACAATGAGCAGTACTTC. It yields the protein CASSQDKYNEQYF.

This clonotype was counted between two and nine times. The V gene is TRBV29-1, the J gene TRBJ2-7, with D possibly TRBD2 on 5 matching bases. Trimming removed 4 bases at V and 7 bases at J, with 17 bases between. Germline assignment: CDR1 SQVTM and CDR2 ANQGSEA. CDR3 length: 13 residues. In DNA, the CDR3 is TGCAGCGTTGCTCCGGGGAAGGTCTTGGAGCAGTACTTC. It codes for CSVAPGKVLEQYF.

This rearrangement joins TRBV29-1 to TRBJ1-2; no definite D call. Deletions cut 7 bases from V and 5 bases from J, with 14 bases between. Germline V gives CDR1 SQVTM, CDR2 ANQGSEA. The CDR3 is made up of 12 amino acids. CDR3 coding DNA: TGCAGCGGCACGGACGAGGAGTATGGCTACACCTTC. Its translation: CSGTDEEYGYTF.

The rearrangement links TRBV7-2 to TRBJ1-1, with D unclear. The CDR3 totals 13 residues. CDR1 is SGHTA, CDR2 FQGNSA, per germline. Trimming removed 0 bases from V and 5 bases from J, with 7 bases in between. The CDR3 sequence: CASSLALGTEAFF. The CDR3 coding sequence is TGTGCCAGCAGCTTAGCGCTCGGTACTGAAGCTTTCTTT. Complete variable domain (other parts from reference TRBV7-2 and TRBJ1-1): GAGVSQSPSNKVTEKGKDVELRCDPISGHTALYWYRQSLGQGLEFLIYFQGNSAPDKSGLPSDRFSAERTGGSVSTLTIQRTQQEDSAVYLCASSLALGTEAFFGQGTRLTVV.

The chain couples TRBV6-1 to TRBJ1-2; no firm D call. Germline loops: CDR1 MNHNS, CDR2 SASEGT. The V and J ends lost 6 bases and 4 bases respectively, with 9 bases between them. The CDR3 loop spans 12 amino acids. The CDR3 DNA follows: TGTGCCAGCAGGCTTTGGTCCTATGGCTACACCTTC. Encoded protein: CASRLWSYGYTF.

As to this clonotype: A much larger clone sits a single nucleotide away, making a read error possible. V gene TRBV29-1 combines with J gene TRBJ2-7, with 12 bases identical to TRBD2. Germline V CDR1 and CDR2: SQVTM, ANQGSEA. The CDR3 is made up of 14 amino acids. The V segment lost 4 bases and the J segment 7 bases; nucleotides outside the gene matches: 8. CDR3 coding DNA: TGCAGCGTTGTCGGACTAGCGGGGCTCAATGAGCAGTACTTC. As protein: CSVVGLAGLNEQYF.

The CDR3 is CASSPLTGGNTGELFF. CDR3 sequence (DNA): TGTGCCAGCAGTCCCTTGACAGGGGGAAACACCGGGGAGCTGTTTTTT. The rearrangement links TRBV2 to TRBJ2-2; TRBD1 matches at 9 bases. Germline V gene sequence: CDR1 SNHLY, CDR2 FYNNEI. Losses at the gene ends were 5 bases for V and 2 bases for J; bases not matched to a gene: 6. The CDR3 extends over 16 amino acids.

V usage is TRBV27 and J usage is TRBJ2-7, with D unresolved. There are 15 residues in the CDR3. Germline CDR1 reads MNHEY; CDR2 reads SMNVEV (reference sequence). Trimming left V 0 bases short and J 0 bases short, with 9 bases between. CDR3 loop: CASSLSPSSSYEQYF. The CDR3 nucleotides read TGTGCCAGCAGTTTATCCCCATCAAGCTCCTACGAGCAGTACTTC.

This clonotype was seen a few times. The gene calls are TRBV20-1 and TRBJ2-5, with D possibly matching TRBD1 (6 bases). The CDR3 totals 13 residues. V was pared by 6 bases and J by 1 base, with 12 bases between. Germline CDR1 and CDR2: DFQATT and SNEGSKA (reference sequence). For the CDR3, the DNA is TGCAGTGCGGACGGACAGCCCCAAGAGACCCAGTACTTC. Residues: CSADGQPQETQYF.